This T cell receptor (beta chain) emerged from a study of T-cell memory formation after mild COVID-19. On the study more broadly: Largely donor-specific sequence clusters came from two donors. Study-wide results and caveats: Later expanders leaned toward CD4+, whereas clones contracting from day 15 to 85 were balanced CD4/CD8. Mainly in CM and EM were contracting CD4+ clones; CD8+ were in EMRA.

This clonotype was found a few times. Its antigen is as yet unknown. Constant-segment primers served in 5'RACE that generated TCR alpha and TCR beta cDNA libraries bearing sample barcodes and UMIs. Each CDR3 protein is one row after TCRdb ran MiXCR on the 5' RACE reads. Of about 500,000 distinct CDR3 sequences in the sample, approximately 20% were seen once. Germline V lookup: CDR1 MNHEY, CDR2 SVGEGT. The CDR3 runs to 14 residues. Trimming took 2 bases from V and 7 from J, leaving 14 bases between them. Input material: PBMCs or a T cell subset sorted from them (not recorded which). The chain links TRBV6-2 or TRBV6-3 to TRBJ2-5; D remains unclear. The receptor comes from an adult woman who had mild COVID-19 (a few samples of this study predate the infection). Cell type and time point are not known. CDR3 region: CASSYGQSRGTQYF. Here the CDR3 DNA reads TGTGCCAGCAGTTACGGTCAGTCAAGAGGGACCCAGTACTTC.